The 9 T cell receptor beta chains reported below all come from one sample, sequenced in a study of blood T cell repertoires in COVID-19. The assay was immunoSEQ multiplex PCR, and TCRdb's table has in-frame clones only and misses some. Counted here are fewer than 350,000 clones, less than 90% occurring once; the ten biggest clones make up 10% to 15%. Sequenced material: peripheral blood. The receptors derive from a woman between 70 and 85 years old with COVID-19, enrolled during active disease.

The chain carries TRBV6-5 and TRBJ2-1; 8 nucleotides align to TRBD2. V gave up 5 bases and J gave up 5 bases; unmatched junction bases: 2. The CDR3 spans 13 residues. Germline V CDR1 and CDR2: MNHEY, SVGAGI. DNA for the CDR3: TGTGCCAGCAGTCCGGGACTAGACAATGAGCAGTTCTTC. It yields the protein CASSPGLDNEQFF.

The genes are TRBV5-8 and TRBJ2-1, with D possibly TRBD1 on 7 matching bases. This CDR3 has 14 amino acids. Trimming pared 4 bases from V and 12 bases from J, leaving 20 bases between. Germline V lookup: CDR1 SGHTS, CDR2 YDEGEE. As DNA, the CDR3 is TGTGCCAGCAGCCGGACAGGTGTCGCGGGGTCGCAGTTCTTC. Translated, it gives CASSRTGVAGSQFF.

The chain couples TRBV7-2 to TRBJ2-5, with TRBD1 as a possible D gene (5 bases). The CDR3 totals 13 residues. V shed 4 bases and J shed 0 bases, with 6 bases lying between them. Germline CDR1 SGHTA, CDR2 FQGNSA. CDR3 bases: TGTGCCAGCAGCTACAGGTACCAAGAGACCCAGTACTTC. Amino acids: CASSYRYQETQYF.

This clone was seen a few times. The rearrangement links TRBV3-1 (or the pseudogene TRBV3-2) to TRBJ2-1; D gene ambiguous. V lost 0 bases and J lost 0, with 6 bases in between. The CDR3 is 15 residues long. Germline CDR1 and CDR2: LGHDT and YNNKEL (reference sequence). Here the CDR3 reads CASSQETVSYNEQFF. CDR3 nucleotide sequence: TGTGCCAGCAGCCAAGAAACGGTCTCCTACAATGAGCAGTTCTTC.

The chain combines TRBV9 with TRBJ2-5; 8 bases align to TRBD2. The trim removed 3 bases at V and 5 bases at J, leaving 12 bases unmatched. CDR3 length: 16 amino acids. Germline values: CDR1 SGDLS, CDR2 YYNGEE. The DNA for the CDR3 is TGTGCCAGCAGCGCGACTAACGGGGGGGCCGGGGAGACCCAGTACTTC. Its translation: CASSATNGGAGETQYF.

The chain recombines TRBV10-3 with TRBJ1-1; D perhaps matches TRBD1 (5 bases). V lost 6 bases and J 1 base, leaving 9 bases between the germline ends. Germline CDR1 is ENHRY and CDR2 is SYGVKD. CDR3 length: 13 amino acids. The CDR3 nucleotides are TGTGCCATCAGCCAACAGGAGAACACTGAAGCTTTCTTT. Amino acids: CAISQQENTEAFF.

CDR3 DNA: TGTGCCAGCAGGGAATCCGACAGGTTCTCCTACGAGCAGTACTTC. The encoded protein is CASRESDRFSYEQYF. The V call is TRBV28, the J call TRBJ2-7, with a weak D call TRBD1 (6 bases). Germline-derived CDR1 and CDR2 are MDHEN and SYDVKM. The V end was cut by 6 bases, the J end by 0 bases, with 15 bases between. This CDR3 spans 15 amino acids.

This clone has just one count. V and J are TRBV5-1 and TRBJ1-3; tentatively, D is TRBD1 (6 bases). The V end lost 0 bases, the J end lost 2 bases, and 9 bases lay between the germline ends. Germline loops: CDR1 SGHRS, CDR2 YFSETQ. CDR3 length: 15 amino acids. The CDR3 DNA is TGCGCCAGCAGCTTGGACAGGGCAACTGGAAACACCATATATTTT. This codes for CASSLDRATGNTIYF.

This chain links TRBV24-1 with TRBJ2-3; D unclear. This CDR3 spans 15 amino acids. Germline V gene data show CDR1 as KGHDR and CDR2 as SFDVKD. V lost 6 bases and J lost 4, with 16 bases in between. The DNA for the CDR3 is TGTGCCACCAGTTCTCGAATCAGTTTCCCAGATACGCAGTATTTT. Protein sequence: CATSSRISFPDTQYF.